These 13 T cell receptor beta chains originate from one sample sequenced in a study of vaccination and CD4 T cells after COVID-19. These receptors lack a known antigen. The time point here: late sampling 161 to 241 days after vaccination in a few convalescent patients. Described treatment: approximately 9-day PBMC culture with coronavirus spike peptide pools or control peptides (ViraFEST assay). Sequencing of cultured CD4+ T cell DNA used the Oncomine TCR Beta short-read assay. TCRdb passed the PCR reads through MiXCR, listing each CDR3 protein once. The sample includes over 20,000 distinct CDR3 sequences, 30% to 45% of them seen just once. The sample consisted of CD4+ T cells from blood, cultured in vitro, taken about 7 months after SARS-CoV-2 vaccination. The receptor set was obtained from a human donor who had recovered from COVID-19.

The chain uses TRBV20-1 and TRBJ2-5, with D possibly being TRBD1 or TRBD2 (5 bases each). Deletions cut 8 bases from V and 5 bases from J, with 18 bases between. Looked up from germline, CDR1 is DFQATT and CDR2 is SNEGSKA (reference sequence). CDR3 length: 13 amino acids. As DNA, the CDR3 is TGCAGTTTACCGGGACCCCAGTCGGAGACCCAGTACTTC. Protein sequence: CSLPGPQSETQYF.

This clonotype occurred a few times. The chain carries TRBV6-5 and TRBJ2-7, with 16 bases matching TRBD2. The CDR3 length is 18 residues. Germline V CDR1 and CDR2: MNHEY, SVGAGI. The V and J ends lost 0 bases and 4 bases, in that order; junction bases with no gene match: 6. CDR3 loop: CASSYSPGLAGGGYEQYF. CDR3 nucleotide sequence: TGTGCCAGCAGTTACTCTCCGGGACTAGCGGGAGGGGGATACGAGCAGTACTTC.

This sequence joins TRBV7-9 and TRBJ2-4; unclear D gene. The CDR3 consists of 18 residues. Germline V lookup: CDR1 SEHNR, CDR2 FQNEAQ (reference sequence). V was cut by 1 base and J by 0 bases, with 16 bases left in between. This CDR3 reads CASSLEWPRHLAKNIQYF. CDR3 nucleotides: TGTGCCAGCAGCTTAGAGTGGCCCCGTCATCTAGCCAAAAACATTCAGTACTTC.

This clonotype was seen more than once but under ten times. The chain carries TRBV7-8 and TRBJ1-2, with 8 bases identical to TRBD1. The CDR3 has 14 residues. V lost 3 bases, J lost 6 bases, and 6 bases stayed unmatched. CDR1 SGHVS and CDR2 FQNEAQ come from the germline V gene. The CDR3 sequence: CASSFYATGDGYTF. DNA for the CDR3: TGTGCCAGCAGCTTCTACGCGACAGGGGATGGCTACACCTTC.

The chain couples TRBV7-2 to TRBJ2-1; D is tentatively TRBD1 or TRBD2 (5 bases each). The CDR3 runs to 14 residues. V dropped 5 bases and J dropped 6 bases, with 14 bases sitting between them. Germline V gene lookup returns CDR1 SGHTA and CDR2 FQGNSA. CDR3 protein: CASSPGTPTNEQFF. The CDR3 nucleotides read TGTGCCAGCAGCCCGGGGACGCCGACCAATGAGCAGTTCTTC.

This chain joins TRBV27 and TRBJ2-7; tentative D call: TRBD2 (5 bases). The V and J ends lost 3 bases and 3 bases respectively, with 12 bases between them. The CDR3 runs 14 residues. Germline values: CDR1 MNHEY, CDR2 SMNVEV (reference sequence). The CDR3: CASSLSGPSYEQYF. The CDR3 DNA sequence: TGTGCCAGCAGTTTGAGCGGACCCAGCTACGAGCAGTACTTC.

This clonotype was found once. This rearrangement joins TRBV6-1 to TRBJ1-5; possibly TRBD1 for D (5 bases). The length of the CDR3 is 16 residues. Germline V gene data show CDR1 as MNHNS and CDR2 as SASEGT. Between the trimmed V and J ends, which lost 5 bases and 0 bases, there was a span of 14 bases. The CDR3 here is CASSPATDYSNQPQHF. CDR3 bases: TGTGCCAGCAGTCCAGCGACAGATTATAGCAATCAGCCCCAGCATTTT.

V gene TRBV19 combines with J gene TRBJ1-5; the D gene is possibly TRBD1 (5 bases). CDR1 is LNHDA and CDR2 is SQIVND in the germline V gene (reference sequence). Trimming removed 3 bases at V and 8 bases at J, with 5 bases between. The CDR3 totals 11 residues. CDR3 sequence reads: CASSMGEPQHF. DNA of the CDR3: TGTGCCAGTAGTATGGGGGAGCCCCAGCATTTT.

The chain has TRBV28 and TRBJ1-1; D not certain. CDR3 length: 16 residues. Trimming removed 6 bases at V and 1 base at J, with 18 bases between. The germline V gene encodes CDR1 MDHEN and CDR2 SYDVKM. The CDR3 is CASRTRRPTTNTEAFF. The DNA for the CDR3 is TGTGCCAGCAGAACGAGAAGGCCTACAACGAACACTGAAGCTTTCTTT.

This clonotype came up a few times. The CDR3 here is CASRRGRDGVSYEQYF. CDR3 in DNA: TGTGCCAGCAGACGGGGCCGGGACGGAGTCTCCTACGAGCAGTACTTC. The chain combines TRBV6-1 with TRBJ2-7, with D perhaps matching TRBD1 or TRBD2 (5 bases each). Germline V gene lookup returns CDR1 MNHNS and CDR2 SASEGT. V lost 6 bases and J lost 0, with 18 bases in between. The CDR3 is 16 residues long.

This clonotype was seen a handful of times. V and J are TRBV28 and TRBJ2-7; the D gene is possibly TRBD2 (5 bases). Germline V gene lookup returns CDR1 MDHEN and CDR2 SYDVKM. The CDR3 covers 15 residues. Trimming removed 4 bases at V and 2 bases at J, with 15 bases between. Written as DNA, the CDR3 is TGTGCCAGCAGTTCCCCGCGGAGCGGAACCTACGAGCAGTACTTC. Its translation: CASSSPRSGTYEQYF.

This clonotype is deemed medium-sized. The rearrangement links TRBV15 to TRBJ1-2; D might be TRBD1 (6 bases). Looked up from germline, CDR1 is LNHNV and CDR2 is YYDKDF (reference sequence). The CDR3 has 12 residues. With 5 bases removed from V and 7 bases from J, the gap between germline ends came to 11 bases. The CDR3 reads CATSPNRVGYTF. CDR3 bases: TGTGCCACCAGCCCCAACAGGGTTGGCTACACCTTC.

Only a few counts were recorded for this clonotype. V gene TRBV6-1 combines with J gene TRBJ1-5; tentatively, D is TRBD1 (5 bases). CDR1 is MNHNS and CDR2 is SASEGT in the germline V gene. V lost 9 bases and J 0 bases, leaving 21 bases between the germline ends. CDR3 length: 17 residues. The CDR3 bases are TGTGCCAGTCGCCGCGGCAGGGAGGGATATAGCAATCAGCCCCAGCATTTT. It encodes CASRRGREGYSNQPQHF.